The subject of this entry is one TCR beta chain. The antigen is undetermined. Methods used by the authors: ImmunoSEQ sequences covered only the junction and lacked quality scores; filtering therefore differed. Method: immunoSEQ multiplex PCR; TCRdb's copy keeps in-frame clones and lacks some. The V and J calls and clone size were taken over from that table, and D and trimming were inferred from the DNA. This repertoire shows a few million clones, approximately 95% found once; its top ten account for 0.39%. Within Nashville, Tennessee resided all donors, each a Caucasian adult. Memory CD4+ cells were the fraction left after CD45RA+ naive selection. This entry comes from a study of shared clonotypes between healthy human individuals. Study-wide findings and caveats: Relative to their counterparts shared across all four donors, non-shared clonotypes exhibited diminished generation probabilities.

The specimen sequenced was naive CD4+ T cells from PBMCs. Subset noted: CD45RA+ positively selected. The clonotype originates from a man younger than 35 in good health. Some clones in this sample may be carry-over from other donors' samples.

CDR3 loop: CASSFRTNTGELFF. CDR3 bases: TGCGCCAGCAGCTTCAGGACGAACACCGGGGAGCTGTTTTTT. This chain links TRBV5-1 with TRBJ2-2; D is undetermined. The CDR3 totals 14 residues. In germline, CDR1 is SGHRS, CDR2 YFSETQ. V was shortened by 2 bases and J by 0 bases, with 5 bases between the two germline ends.